This T cell receptor (beta chain) is from a study of cytomegalovirus exposure and HLA in healthy donors. The overall study: T cells numbering around 180 million yielded more than 95 million unique TCR beta sequences in an earlier analysis.

Primers for the PCR totalled 60 Vbeta and 13 Jbeta. The repertoire was sequenced with immunoSEQ multiplex PCR; TCRdb's copy has only in-frame clones and lacks some. Here the sample spans 130,000 to 150,000 clones, around 76% being singletons. There are 18 residues in the CDR3. J was trimmed by 0 bases and V by 0 bases; bases with no gene match: 8. Germline CDR1 reads LNHDA; CDR2 reads SQIVND (reference sequence). This chain joins TRBV19 and TRBJ2-3; 8 bases map to TRBD2. This TCR came from a male donor in good health and CMV-seronegative. The sample taken for sequencing was PBMCs. CDR3 loop: CASSIDLGLAGSTDTQYF. The DNA of the CDR3 is TGTGCCAGTAGTATAGATTTAGGGCTAGCGGGCAGCACAGATACGCAGTATTTT.